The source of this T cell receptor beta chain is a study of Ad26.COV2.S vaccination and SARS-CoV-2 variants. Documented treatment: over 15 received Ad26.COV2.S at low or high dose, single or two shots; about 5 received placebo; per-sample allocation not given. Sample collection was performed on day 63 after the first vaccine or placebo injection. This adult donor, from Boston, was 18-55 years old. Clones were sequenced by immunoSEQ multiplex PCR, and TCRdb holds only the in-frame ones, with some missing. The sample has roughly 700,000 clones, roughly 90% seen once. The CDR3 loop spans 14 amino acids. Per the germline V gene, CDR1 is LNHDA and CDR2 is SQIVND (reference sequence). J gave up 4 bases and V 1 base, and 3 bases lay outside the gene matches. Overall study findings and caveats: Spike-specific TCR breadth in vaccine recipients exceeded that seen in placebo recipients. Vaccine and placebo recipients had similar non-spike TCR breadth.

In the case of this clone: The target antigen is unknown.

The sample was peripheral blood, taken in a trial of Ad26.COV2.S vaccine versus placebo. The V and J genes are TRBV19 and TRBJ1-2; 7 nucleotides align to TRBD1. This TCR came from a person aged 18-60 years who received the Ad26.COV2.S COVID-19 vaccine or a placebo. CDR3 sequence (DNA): TGTGCCAGTAGTATAGCCCGACAGGGCTATGGCTACACCTTC. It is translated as CASSIARQGYGYTF.